Each of the 2 T cell receptor beta chains below was sequenced from the same sample in a study of T cells in women clearing cervical HPV infection. The data were produced by immunoSEQ multiplex PCR, yet TCRdb's version contains in-frame clones alone and is incomplete. The repertoire table contains under 25,000 clones. The sequenced sample consisted of blood buffy coat. The receptors here all came from a woman between 18 and 70 years old with a cervical HPV16 infection that either progressed to CIN3+ or cleared (not recorded which).

With respect to this clone: The read is 3 residues too short to cover the CDR3 end, so that end is filled in from the germline J gene. The rearrangement links TRBV20-1 to TRBJ1-4, with D unresolved. Germline V gene data show CDR1 as DFQATT and CDR2 as SNEGSKA (reference sequence). The ends were cut back, 5 bases at V and 5 bases at J, with 18 bases in the middle. The CDR3 totals 15 residues. The CDR3 reads CSAPKGGGSNEKLFF. The CDR3 bases that were read are TGCAGTGCTCCCAAAGGAGGAGGGTCGAATGAAAAA.

In regard to this clone: The CDR3 end falls 3 residues outside the read, so it is completed with the germline J gene. This chain connects TRBV2 to TRBJ2-5; no clear D gene. CDR3 length: 13 residues. Per the germline V gene, CDR1 is SNHLY and CDR2 is FYNNEI. The V end lost 5 bases, the J end lost 4 bases, and 11 bases lay between the germline ends. The CDR3 loop reads CASSKDTGETQYF. CDR3 DNA (partial): TGTGCCAGCAGTAAAGATACTGGAGAGACC.